The 25 T cell receptor beta chains listed next were all sequenced from one sample in a study of T cell responses to AZD1222 COVID-19 vaccine. The data were produced by immunoSEQ multiplex PCR, yet TCRdb's version contains in-frame clones alone and is incomplete. The data show 95,000 to 110,000 clones, more than 85% seen once. The source was peripheral blood, collected on day 0 of AZD1222 vaccination. The source is an adult in good health.

Details on this clone: The same CDR3 is also encoded by other DNA sequences in this sample. The rearrangement links TRBV19 to TRBJ2-7, with TRBD2 identical over 7 bases. The V gene end was trimmed by 4 bases and the J gene end by 4 bases; junction bases not matched to a gene: 1. In germline, CDR1 is LNHDA, CDR2 SQIVND (reference sequence). The CDR3 is 12 residues long. Written as DNA, the CDR3 is TGTGCCAGTAGTAGCGGGAGTTACGAGCAGTACTTC. It encodes CASSSGSYEQYF.

The chain joins TRBV6-5 to TRBJ1-2; 7 positions agree with TRBD1. The J segment lost 8 bases and the V segment lost 6 bases, leaving 6 bases of the junction unmatched. This CDR3 region has 12 residues. Germline CDR1 MNHEY, CDR2 SVGAGI. As DNA, the CDR3 is TGTGCCAGCAGCCGCGGGACAGACGGCTACACCTTC. Protein product: CASSRGTDGYTF.

The V gene is TRBV4-1, the J gene TRBJ2-1, with a weak D call TRBD2 (6 bases). V was pared by 5 bases and J by 0 bases, with 20 bases between. From germline, CDR1 is MGHRA and CDR2 YSYEKL. This CDR3 has 18 residues. The CDR3 DNA is TGCGCCAGCAGCTTCACGTTGAGACGGGACTCCTCCTACAATGAGCAGTTCTTC. It translates to CASSFTLRRDSSYNEQFF.

This rearrangement joins TRBV2 to TRBJ1-1, with 9 positions matching TRBD1. J was trimmed by 5 bases and V by 6 bases; bases with no gene match: 7. The CDR3 has 14 amino acids. Germline lookup yields CDR1 SNHLY and CDR2 FYNNEI. CDR3 sequence: CASRGGTGFTEAFF. The CDR3 region has the DNA TGTGCCAGCAGGGGGGGGACAGGGTTTACTGAAGCTTTCTTT.

This clone has only one observation. The chain uses TRBV3-1 (or the pseudogene TRBV3-2) and TRBJ2-7, with unresolved D. V lost 3 bases, J lost 0 bases, and 6 bases lay in between. Germline assignment: CDR1 LGHDT and CDR2 YNNKEL (reference sequence). There are 13 residues in the CDR3. The CDR3 DNA sequence: TGTGCCAGCAGCCACTATCTCTCCTACGAGCAGTACTTC. It is translated as CASSHYLSYEQYF.

The chain couples TRBV2 to TRBJ2-7; the match to TRBD1 covers 8 bases. The J segment lost 3 bases and the V segment lost 10 bases, leaving 11 bases of the junction unmatched. Germline values: CDR1 SNHLY, CDR2 FYNNEI. This CDR3 spans 14 amino acids. The CDR3 nucleotides read TGTGCCATTCAAAAGGGGACAGGAGACTACGAGCAGTACTTC. This gives the protein CAIQKGTGDYEQYF. The whole variable domain, remainder taken from reference TRBV2 and TRBJ2-7, is EPEVTQTPSHQVTQMGQEVILRCVPISNHLYFYWYRQILGQKVEFLVSFYNNEISEKSEIFDDQFSVERPDGSNFTLKIRSTKLEDSAMYFCAIQKGTGDYEQYFGPGTRLTVT.

This clone was recorded once. J is TRBJ1-2 and V is TRBV28; tentatively, D is TRBD1 (6 bases). The CDR3 consists of 15 residues. CDR1 MDHEN and CDR2 SYDVKM come from the germline V gene. The ends were cut back, 7 bases at V and 1 base at J, with 16 bases in the middle. CDR3 amino acids: CASITGGSLNYGYTF. CDR3 coding DNA: TGTGCCAGCATAACCGGGGGCAGCCTTAACTATGGCTACACCTTC.

The chain couples TRBV7-2 to TRBJ2-7, with TRBD1 matching 8 bases. CDR1 and CDR2 from the germline V gene are SGHTA and FQGNSA. V was clipped by 2 bases and J by 6 bases; unmatched bases: 6. The CDR3 sequence is 14 residues long. In nucleotides, the CDR3 is TGTGCCAGCAGCTTACAGGGGGCGTCGGCCGAGCAGTACTTC. Translation gives CASSLQGASAEQYF.

This clone was recorded only once. This rearrangement joins TRBV24-1 to TRBJ2-7, with 8 bases that match TRBD1. From germline, CDR1 is KGHDR and CDR2 SFDVKD. V lost 6 bases and J lost 3; bases outside the gene matches: 3. This CDR3 is 13 amino acids long. The CDR3 spells CATSFGQGYEQYF. DNA for the CDR3: TGTGCCACCAGTTTCGGACAGGGCTACGAGCAGTACTTC.

The chain links TRBV5-8 to TRBJ1-5; 8 bases map to TRBD1. This CDR3 has 15 residues. V shed 1 base and J 6 bases; nucleotides not matched to a gene: 6. The germline V gene has CDR1 SGHTS and CDR2 YDEGEE. CDR3 in DNA: TGTGCCAGCAGCTTGAGGCCAGGGGGCGGTCAGCCCCAGCATTTT. Its protein is CASSLRPGGGQPQHF.

The chain is built from TRBV2 and TRBJ2-7, with D uncertain. The CDR3 runs to 14 residues. Germline V lookup: CDR1 SNHLY, CDR2 FYNNEI. Trimming took 5 bases from V and 3 from J, leaving 14 bases between them. The CDR3 here is CASSQAATYYEQYF. The CDR3 DNA reads as TGTGCCAGCAGTCAGGCGGCAACTTACTACGAGCAGTACTTC. Based on the CDR3 plus reference TRBV2 and TRBJ2-7, the full variable domain is EPEVTQTPSHQVTQMGQEVILRCVPISNHLYFYWYRQILGQKVEFLVSFYNNEISEKSEIFDDQFSVERPDGSNFTLKIRSTKLEDSAMYFCASSQAATYYEQYFGPGTRLTVT.

This clone was observed once. The J gene is TRBJ2-4, the V gene TRBV7-2, with 9 nucleotides matching TRBD1. Germline CDR1 SGHTA, CDR2 FQGNSA. The J segment lost 7 bases and the V segment lost 5 bases, leaving 3 bases of the junction unmatched. This CDR3 region has 13 residues. The chain's CDR3 is CASSRQGGNIQYF. In DNA, the CDR3 is TGTGCCAGCAGCCGACAGGGGGGCAACATTCAGTACTTC.

This chain links TRBV5-4 with TRBJ2-7; 8 bases are a match to TRBD1. The V and J ends lost 3 bases and 0 bases, in that order; junction bases with no gene match: 5. Germline V gene lookup returns CDR1 SGHNT and CDR2 YYREEE (reference sequence). The CDR3 is 15 amino acids. DNA for the CDR3: TGTGCCAGCAGCTCAGACAGGGGAACCTCCTACGAGCAGTACTTC. Translated, it gives CASSSDRGTSYEQYF.

The chain joins TRBV5-1 to TRBJ2-3, with D tentatively TRBD2 (5 bases). Germline assignment: CDR1 SGHRS and CDR2 YFSETQ. V lost 0 bases, J lost 1 base, and 12 bases lay in between. This CDR3 comprises 16 residues. CDR3 coding DNA: TGCGCCAGCAGCTTGGCCCCTGAGGAGGGCACAGATACGCAGTATTTT. It codes for CASSLAPEEGTDTQYF.

This chain connects TRBV14 to TRBJ1-2, with no clear D. Germline V CDR1 and CDR2: SGHDN, FVKESK. Trimming took 0 bases from V and 3 from J, leaving 8 bases between them. The CDR3 spans 14 residues. This CDR3 is CASSQDARDYGYTF. DNA for the CDR3: TGTGCCAGCAGCCAAGATGCAAGGGACTATGGCTACACCTTC.

The gene calls are TRBV7-9 and TRBJ2-1; 10 bases line up with TRBD1. CDR1 and CDR2 from the germline V gene are SEHNR and FQNEAQ (reference sequence). The CDR3 runs 16 residues. V shed 5 bases, J shed 0 bases, and the junction held 4 bases outside the gene matches. The DNA for the CDR3 is TGTGCCAGCAGCCCCTGGACAGGGGGCTCCTACAATGAGCAGTTCTTC. Its protein is CASSPWTGGSYNEQFF.

V is TRBV27 and J is TRBJ2-1; 11 bases agree with TRBD1. The CDR3 totals 16 residues. CDR1 MNHEY and CDR2 SMNVEV come from the germline V gene (reference sequence). J lost 9 bases, V lost 6 bases, and 13 bases had no gene match. The CDR3 sequence is CASRLWTGGSVGEQFF. The CDR3 DNA sequence: TGTGCCAGCAGACTGTGGACAGGGGGCTCTGTGGGTGAGCAGTTCTTC.

The chain employs TRBV18 and TRBJ1-3; perhaps TRBD1 as D (5 bases). This CDR3 region has 15 residues. V lost 5 bases, J lost 4 bases, and 15 bases lay in between. Germline CDR1 reads KGHSH; CDR2 reads LQKENI. The CDR3 nucleotides read TGTGCCAGCTCAACCTCCGGGGGTTCGGGAAACACCATATATTTT. Translated: CASSTSGGSGNTIYF.

The chain employs TRBV7-8 and TRBJ1-5; D unclear. The length of the CDR3 is 13 residues. Trimming took 3 bases from V and 7 from J, leaving 10 bases between them. Germline CDR1 is SGHVS and CDR2 is FQNEAQ. CDR3 residues: CASSFWSGQPQHF. DNA for the CDR3: TGTGCCAGCAGCTTCTGGTCGGGACAGCCCCAGCATTTT. Complete variable domain (other parts from reference TRBV7-8 and TRBJ1-5): GAGVSQSPRYKVAKRGQDVALRCDPISGHVSLFWYQQALGQGPEFLTYFQNEAQLDKSGLPSDRFFAERPEGSVSTLKIQRTQQEDSAVYLCASSFWSGQPQHFGDGTRLSIL.

The rearrangement links TRBV24-1 to TRBJ2-5; no clear D gene. The CDR3 is 14 residues long. CDR1 is KGHDR and CDR2 is SFDVKD in the germline V gene. V was trimmed by 4 bases and J by 4 bases, leaving 12 bases between them. CDR3 nucleotides: TGTGCCACCAGTGAAAAAGAGTTGGGAGAGACCCAGTACTTC. Encoded protein: CATSEKELGETQYF.

The CDR3 nucleotides read TGTGCCAGTGGTTCGATGGGACAAACTGAAGCTTTCTTT. Residues: CASGSMGQTEAFF. The chain has TRBV19 and TRBJ1-1; D is perhaps TRBD1 (6 bases). The CDR3 has 13 residues. V was shortened by 8 bases and J by 5 bases, with 15 bases between the two germline ends. CDR1 LNHDA and CDR2 SQIVND come from the germline V gene (reference sequence).

The chain uses TRBV2 and TRBJ2-1; D is unclear. Germline V gives CDR1 SNHLY, CDR2 FYNNEI. With 6 bases removed from V and 4 bases from J, the gap between germline ends came to 10 bases. This CDR3 contains 13 residues. In DNA form, the CDR3 reads TGTGCCAGCAGCTGGAACAGATACAATGAGCAGTTCTTC. As protein: CASSWNRYNEQFF.

The chain recombines TRBV21-1 with TRBJ1-3; TRBD1 was called by the table and not checked on the DNA. TRBV21-1 is marked as a pseudogene. The CDR3 extends over 17 amino acids. DNA for the CDR3: TGTGCCAGCAGCAGCAAGCACAGGGACCACTCTGGAAACACCATATATTTT. Translating it yields CASSSKHRDHSGNTIYF.

The chain is built from TRBV29-1 and TRBJ1-1; D might be TRBD1 (5 bases). Trimming pared 6 bases from V and 11 bases from J, leaving 19 bases between. The CDR3 extends over 12 amino acids. Germline V gene data show CDR1 as SQVTM and CDR2 as ANQGSEA. DNA for the CDR3: TGCAGCGTAGGGACTCAAAGTCGGGAGGCTTTCTTT. It is translated as CSVGTQSREAFF.

This clone was detected once. This chain connects TRBV19 to TRBJ2-1, with unresolved D. The ends were cut back, 1 base at V and 8 bases at J, with 12 bases in the middle. CDR1 LNHDA and CDR2 SQIVND come from the germline V gene (reference sequence). CDR3 size: 14 residues. The CDR3 protein is CASSIVDGFYEQFF. CDR3 nucleotides: TGTGCCAGTAGTATAGTGGACGGTTTCTATGAGCAGTTCTTC. Full variable domain (missing parts from reference TRBV19 and TRBJ2-1): DGGITQSPKYLFRKEGQNVTLSCEQNLNHDAMYWYRQDPGQGLRLIYYSQIVNDFQKGDIAEGYSVSREKKESFPLTVTSAQKNPTAFYLCASSIVDGFYEQFFGPGTRLTVL.